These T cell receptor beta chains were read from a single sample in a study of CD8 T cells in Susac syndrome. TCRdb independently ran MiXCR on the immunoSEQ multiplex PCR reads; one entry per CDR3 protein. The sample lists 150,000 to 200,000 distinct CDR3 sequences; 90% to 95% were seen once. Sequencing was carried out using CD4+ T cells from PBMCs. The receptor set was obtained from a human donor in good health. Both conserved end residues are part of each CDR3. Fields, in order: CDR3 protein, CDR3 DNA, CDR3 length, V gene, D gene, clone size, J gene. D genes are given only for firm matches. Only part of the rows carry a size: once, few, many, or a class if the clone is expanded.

cdr3_aa: CSAAGSSYEQYF; cdr3_nt: TGCAGTGCGGCGGGGAGCTCCTACGAGCAGTACTTC; cdr3_length: 12; v_call: TRBV20-1; d_call: NA; clone_size: once; j_call: TRBJ2-7
cdr3_aa: CSVEGYRETGELFF; cdr3_nt: TGCAGCGTTGAAGGTTACAGGGAGACCGGGGAGCTGTTTTTT; cdr3_length: 14; v_call: TRBV29-1; d_call: NA; clone_size: NA; j_call: TRBJ2-2
cdr3_aa: CASTRGDTDTQYF; cdr3_nt: TGTGCCAGCACACGGGGGGACACAGATACGCAGTATTTT; cdr3_length: 13; v_call: TRBV7-2; d_call: TRBD2; clone_size: NA; j_call: TRBJ2-3
cdr3_aa: CASSPGGGRQETQYF; cdr3_nt: TGTGCCAGCTCACCCGGCGGGGGCCGCCAAGAGACCCAGTACTTC; cdr3_length: 15; v_call: TRBV18; d_call: NA; clone_size: NA; j_call: TRBJ2-5
cdr3_aa: CASSFRDTQYF; cdr3_nt: TGTGCCAGCAGTTTCCGGGATACGCAGTATTTT; cdr3_length: 11; v_call: TRBV28; d_call: NA; clone_size: NA; j_call: TRBJ2-3
cdr3_aa: CSARPPGQVNTGELFF; cdr3_nt: TGCAGTGCGAGACCCCCGGGACAGGTGAACACCGGGGAGCTGTTTTTT; cdr3_length: 16; v_call: TRBV20-1; d_call: TRBD1; clone_size: NA; j_call: TRBJ2-2
cdr3_aa: CSARGGGSSYEQYF; cdr3_nt: TGCAGTGCTAGGGGTGGCGGGAGCTCCTACGAGCAGTACTTC; cdr3_length: 14; v_call: TRBV20-1; d_call: TRBD2; clone_size: NA; j_call: TRBJ2-7
cdr3_aa: CASSREGVASDTQYF; cdr3_nt: TGCGCCAGCAGCCGGGAAGGGGTAGCATCAGATACGCAGTATTTT; cdr3_length: 15; v_call: TRBV4-3; d_call: NA; clone_size: NA; j_call: TRBJ2-3
cdr3_aa: CASSQDLGSRNQPQHF; cdr3_nt: TGCGCCAGCAGCCAAGATCTAGGGAGCCGCAATCAGCCCCAGCATTTT; cdr3_length: 16; v_call: TRBV4-1; d_call: NA; clone_size: NA; j_call: TRBJ1-5
cdr3_aa: CASSSTAAGYTF; cdr3_nt: TGTGCCAGCAGTTCGACAGCGGCTGGCTACACCTTC; cdr3_length: 12; v_call: TRBV2; d_call: NA; clone_size: NA; j_call: TRBJ1-2
cdr3_aa: CASSEGPQETQYF; cdr3_nt: TGTGCCAGCAGTGAAGGACCGCAAGAGACCCAGTACTTC; cdr3_length: 13; v_call: TRBV25-1; d_call: NA; clone_size: NA; j_call: TRBJ2-5
cdr3_aa: CASSLGTGGEQYF; cdr3_nt: TGTGCCAGCAGCTTGGGGACAGGGGGCGAGCAGTACTTC; cdr3_length: 13; v_call: TRBV7-9; d_call: TRBD1; clone_size: few; j_call: TRBJ2-7
cdr3_aa: CASSKGEPTNIQYF; cdr3_nt: TGTGCCAGCAGCAAAGGCGAGCCAACAAACATTCAGTACTTC; cdr3_length: 14; v_call: TRBV21-1; d_call: NA; clone_size: NA; j_call: TRBJ2-4
cdr3_aa: CASSQGDKGQQFF; cdr3_nt: TGTGCCAGCAGCCAGGGGGATAAGGGGCAGCAGTTCTTC; cdr3_length: 13; v_call: TRBV3-1; d_call: NA; clone_size: NA; j_call: TRBJ2-1
cdr3_aa: CSAVRGAVNEQFF; cdr3_nt: TGCAGCGCCGTAAGGGGGGCGGTAAATGAGCAGTTCTTC; cdr3_length: 13; v_call: TRBV29-1; d_call: NA; clone_size: NA; j_call: TRBJ2-1
cdr3_aa: CASSSTVPGELFF; cdr3_nt: TGTGCCAGCAGCTCCACCGTCCCCGGGGAGCTGTTTTTT; cdr3_length: 13; v_call: TRBV7-3; d_call: NA; clone_size: NA; j_call: TRBJ2-2
cdr3_aa: CASSGGTRDAYEQYF; cdr3_nt: TGTGCCAGCAGTGGGGGGACACGCGACGCCTACGAGCAGTACTTC; cdr3_length: 15; v_call: TRBV2; d_call: NA; clone_size: NA; j_call: TRBJ2-7
cdr3_aa: CSARGVTNNSPLHF; cdr3_nt: TGCAGTGCTAGAGGCGTAACCAATAATTCACCCCTCCACTTT; cdr3_length: 14; v_call: TRBV20-1; d_call: NA; clone_size: NA; j_call: TRBJ1-6
cdr3_aa: CASSISSGGSEQYF; cdr3_nt: TGTGCCAGCAGTATCTCTAGCGGGGGTTCTGAGCAGTACTTC; cdr3_length: 14; v_call: TRBV12-3/TRBV12-4; d_call: TRBD2; clone_size: once; j_call: TRBJ2-7
cdr3_aa: CASSGQGLGETQYF; cdr3_nt: TGTGCCAGCAGTGGCCAGGGATTGGGTGAGACCCAGTACTTC; cdr3_length: 14; v_call: TRBV2; d_call: NA; clone_size: NA; j_call: TRBJ2-5
cdr3_aa: CASSFVAAAKNIQYF; cdr3_nt: TGTGCCAGCAGTTTTGTCGCGGCGGCCAAAAACATTCAGTACTTC; cdr3_length: 15; v_call: TRBV12-3/TRBV12-4; d_call: NA; clone_size: NA; j_call: TRBJ2-4
cdr3_aa: CAWSVLGDQPQHF; cdr3_nt: TGTGCCTGGAGTGTACTCGGGGATCAGCCCCAGCATTTT; cdr3_length: 13; v_call: TRBV30; d_call: NA; clone_size: NA; j_call: TRBJ1-5
cdr3_aa: CASRPRATDTQYF; cdr3_nt: TGTGCCAGCCGACCCCGGGCCACAGATACGCAGTATTTT; cdr3_length: 13; v_call: TRBV27; d_call: NA; clone_size: few; j_call: TRBJ2-3
cdr3_aa: CASSQVGWGVSTTHTDTQYF; cdr3_nt: TGTGCCAGCAGCCAAGTAGGGTGGGGTGTGAGTACTACACACACAGATACGCAGTATTTT; cdr3_length: 20; v_call: TRBV4-2; d_call: NA; clone_size: NA; j_call: TRBJ2-3
cdr3_aa: CASSLTGLTNVLTF; cdr3_nt: TGTGCCAGCAGCTTGACAGGGTTGACCAACGTCCTGACTTTC; cdr3_length: 14; v_call: TRBV7-3; d_call: TRBD1; clone_size: once; j_call: TRBJ2-6
cdr3_aa: CATSDYQDPDTQYF; cdr3_nt: TGTGCCACCAGTGATTATCAGGACCCAGATACGCAGTATTTT; cdr3_length: 14; v_call: TRBV24-1; d_call: NA; clone_size: NA; j_call: TRBJ2-3
cdr3_aa: CASSPWRSYEQYF; cdr3_nt: TGTGCCAGCAGCCCTTGGCGGTCCTACGAGCAGTACTTC; cdr3_length: 13; v_call: TRBV7-2; d_call: NA; clone_size: NA; j_call: TRBJ2-7
cdr3_aa: CASSVGQIGSPLHF; cdr3_nt: TGTGCCAGCAGCGTAGGGCAGATAGGTTCACCCCTCCACTTT; cdr3_length: 14; v_call: TRBV9; d_call: NA; clone_size: NA; j_call: TRBJ1-6
cdr3_aa: CASSLDGVGQETQYF; cdr3_nt: TGCGCCAGCAGCTTGGACGGGGTCGGTCAAGAGACCCAGTACTTC; cdr3_length: 15; v_call: TRBV5-1; d_call: NA; clone_size: NA; j_call: TRBJ2-5
cdr3_aa: CSVEGLSGNTIYF; cdr3_nt: TGCAGCGTTGAGGGTCTCTCTGGAAACACCATATATTTT; cdr3_length: 13; v_call: TRBV29-1; d_call: NA; clone_size: few; j_call: TRBJ1-3
cdr3_aa: CASSWVSSGNTIYF; cdr3_nt: TGTGCCAGCTCGTGGGTCAGCTCTGGAAACACCATATATTTT; cdr3_length: 14; v_call: TRBV5-6; d_call: NA; clone_size: NA; j_call: TRBJ1-3
cdr3_aa: CASSQVGGNNEQFF; cdr3_nt: TGCGCCAGCAGCCAAGTCGGGGGTAACAATGAGCAGTTCTTC; cdr3_length: 14; v_call: TRBV4-1; d_call: NA; clone_size: NA; j_call: TRBJ2-1
cdr3_aa: CASSAGQLAANTEAFF; cdr3_nt: TGTGCCAGCAGCGCGGGACAGCTAGCAGCCAACACTGAAGCTTTCTTT; cdr3_length: 16; v_call: TRBV9; d_call: TRBD1; clone_size: NA; j_call: TRBJ1-1
cdr3_aa: CASSWAAGRVSDTQYF; cdr3_nt: TGTGCCAGCAGCTGGGCTGCGGGACGGGTTTCAGATACGCAGTATTTT; cdr3_length: 16; v_call: TRBV9; d_call: NA; clone_size: NA; j_call: TRBJ2-3
cdr3_aa: CASSRYRGSTDTQYF; cdr3_nt: TGTGCCAGCAGCCGATACCGGGGAAGCACAGATACGCAGTATTTT; cdr3_length: 15; v_call: TRBV11-2; d_call: NA; clone_size: NA; j_call: TRBJ2-3
cdr3_aa: CASSFGGSEQFF; cdr3_nt: TGTGCCAGCAGTTTTGGGGGGTCTGAGCAGTTCTTC; cdr3_length: 12; v_call: TRBV6-5; d_call: NA; clone_size: NA; j_call: TRBJ2-1
cdr3_aa: CSASVRLTGHVSPLHF; cdr3_nt: TGCAGTGCTAGCGTCCGCCTAACAGGGCATGTTTCACCCCTCCACTTT; cdr3_length: 16; v_call: TRBV20-1; d_call: NA; clone_size: NA; j_call: TRBJ1-6
cdr3_aa: CASSNPTGRVNTEAFF; cdr3_nt: TGTGCCAGCAGCAACCCGACAGGGAGGGTGAACACTGAAGCTTTCTTT; cdr3_length: 16; v_call: TRBV6-2/TRBV6-3; d_call: TRBD1; clone_size: NA; j_call: TRBJ1-1
cdr3_aa: CSARDPRSTSTEAFF; cdr3_nt: TGCAGTGCTAGAGATCCCCGAAGCACATCCACTGAAGCTTTCTTT; cdr3_length: 15; v_call: TRBV20-1; d_call: NA; clone_size: NA; j_call: TRBJ1-1
cdr3_aa: CASRQKGGTQYF; cdr3_nt: TGTGCCAGCAGACAAAAGGGGGGGACCCAGTACTTC; cdr3_length: 12; v_call: TRBV28; d_call: NA; clone_size: NA; j_call: TRBJ2-5
cdr3_aa: CASSLSKGQETQYF; cdr3_nt: TGTGCCAGCAGTTTATCTAAGGGGCAAGAGACCCAGTACTTC; cdr3_length: 14; v_call: TRBV27; d_call: NA; clone_size: NA; j_call: TRBJ2-5
cdr3_aa: CASNDRGRGSNEQYF; cdr3_nt: TGTGCCAGCAACGACCGAGGGCGGGGGTCTAACGAGCAGTACTTC; cdr3_length: 15; v_call: TRBV3-1; d_call: TRBD2; clone_size: NA; j_call: TRBJ2-7
cdr3_aa: CASNIAGSSYEQYF; cdr3_nt: TGTGCCAGCAATATAGCGGGCAGCTCCTACGAGCAGTACTTC; cdr3_length: 14; v_call: TRBV2; d_call: TRBD2; clone_size: NA; j_call: TRBJ2-7
cdr3_aa: CASRLAAPRDTQYF; cdr3_nt: TGTGCCAGCAGACTAGCGGCCCCTCGGGATACGCAGTATTTT; cdr3_length: 14; v_call: TRBV12-3/TRBV12-4; d_call: TRBD2; clone_size: NA; j_call: TRBJ2-3
cdr3_aa: CATSRGQGRETQYF; cdr3_nt: TGTGCCACCAGCAGAGGACAGGGTCGAGAGACCCAGTACTTC; cdr3_length: 14; v_call: TRBV15; d_call: TRBD1; clone_size: NA; j_call: TRBJ2-5
cdr3_aa: CAWSVHGNSPLHF; cdr3_nt: TGTGCCTGGAGTGTACACGGAAATTCACCCCTCCACTTT; cdr3_length: 13; v_call: TRBV30; d_call: NA; clone_size: NA; j_call: TRBJ1-6
cdr3_aa: CASSLDGGRGLAGTSTDTQYF; cdr3_nt: TGTGCCAGCAGCTTAGATGGGGGAAGGGGACTAGCGGGGACTAGCACAGATACGCAGTATTTT; cdr3_length: 21; v_call: TRBV11-2; d_call: TRBD2; clone_size: NA; j_call: TRBJ2-3
cdr3_aa: CASGQGQNYGYTF; cdr3_nt: TGTGCCAGCGGACAGGGGCAGAACTATGGCTACACCTTC; cdr3_length: 13; v_call: TRBV2; d_call: TRBD1; clone_size: NA; j_call: TRBJ1-2
cdr3_aa: CASSLAQGPGELFF; cdr3_nt: TGTGCCAGCAGCTTAGCGCAGGGCCCCGGGGAGCTGTTTTTT; cdr3_length: 14; v_call: TRBV7-2; d_call: NA; clone_size: NA; j_call: TRBJ2-2
cdr3_aa: CASSLSGGASEQFF; cdr3_nt: TGTGCCAGCAGCCTAAGCGGGGGGGCCAGTGAGCAGTTCTTC; cdr3_length: 14; v_call: TRBV25-1; d_call: TRBD2; clone_size: NA; j_call: TRBJ2-1